Listed here are 27 T cell receptor beta chains from one sample, sequenced in a study of blood T cell repertoires in COVID-19. Assay: immunoSEQ multiplex PCR; the TCRdb copy retains only in-frame clones and omits some. Among around 55,000 clones listed, roughly 85% were seen once. The sequencing input was peripheral blood. The receptors stem from a human donor in a cohort sampled during active or convalescent COVID-19.

The chain carries TRBV30 and TRBJ1-4, with a possible D match to TRBD1 (5 bases). V lost 1 base and J 0 bases, leaving 12 bases between the germline ends. This CDR3 region has 16 residues. Per germline, CDR1 GTSNPN and CDR2 SVGIG (reference sequence). CDR3 amino acids: CAWSGYRSATNEKLFF. CDR3 DNA: TGTGCCTGGAGTGGATACAGGTCTGCAACTAATGAAAAACTGTTTTTT.

The CDR3 sequence: CASSDGQGYSGNTIYF. CDR3 bases: TGTGCCAGCAGCGACGGACAGGGTTACTCTGGAAACACCATATATTTT. The chain joins TRBV9 to TRBJ1-3; 8 positions match TRBD1. The CDR3 is made up of 16 amino acids. V shed 3 bases, J shed 0 bases, and the junction held 5 bases outside the gene matches. Germline V gene data show CDR1 as SGDLS and CDR2 as YYNGEE.

The chain links TRBV18 to TRBJ2-3; D may be TRBD1 (6 bases). The V end was cut by 6 bases, the J end by 3 bases, with 10 bases between. Germline CDR1 and CDR2: KGHSH and LQKENI. This CDR3 has 13 residues. The CDR3 reads CASSRGQTDTQYF. The CDR3 nucleotides read TGTGCCAGCTCTCGTGGACAGACAGATACGCAGTATTTT.

The chain employs TRBV6-2 or TRBV6-3 and TRBJ2-2, with a weak D call TRBD2 (6 bases). Germline V gives CDR1 MNHEY, CDR2 SVGEGT. The V end was cut by 3 bases, the J end by 1 base, with 12 bases between. The CDR3 sequence is 16 residues long. In DNA, the CDR3 is TGTGCCAGCAGTTATGGCGGGACCGTGAACACCGGGGAGCTGTTTTTT. Translating gives CASSYGGTVNTGELFF.

This chain connects TRBV6-5 to TRBJ1-4; no clear D gene. Trimming shortened V by 6 bases and J by 7 bases, and 9 bases separated the two germline ends. This CDR3 is built from 12 residues. Germline-derived CDR1 and CDR2 are MNHEY and SVGAGI. This CDR3 reads CASREVGEKLFF. CDR3 bases: TGTGCCAGCAGGGAGGTGGGTGAAAAACTGTTTTTT.

This clone was counted a few times. The chain carries TRBV5-4 and TRBJ1-2; 7 nucleotides align to TRBD1. V lost 5 bases to trimming and J lost 6 bases; unmatched junction nucleotides: 10. The length of the CDR3 is 14 residues. The germline CDR1 and CDR2 sequences are SGHNT and YYREEE (reference sequence). This CDR3 reads CASRARDREDGYTF. CDR3 DNA: TGTGCCAGCAGGGCTCGTGACAGGGAGGATGGCTACACCTTC.

CDR3 DNA: TGCGCCAGCAGTCAATTCCCGGGGGTGGAGGGAAACACCATATATTTT. Protein product: CASSQFPGVEGNTIYF. V is TRBV23-1 and J is TRBJ1-3, with D possibly matching TRBD1 (5 bases). TRBV23-1 is an ORF, with its function uncertain. Trimming shortened V by 1 base and J by 4 bases, and 14 bases separated the two germline ends. The CDR3 has 16 residues.

In DNA form, the CDR3 reads TGTGCCAGCAGCGTTTCGGGGTCGAACAATCAGCCCCAGCATTTT. It translates to CASSVSGSNNQPQHF. The rearrangement links TRBV9 to TRBJ1-5; D is unclear. With 2 bases removed from V and 3 bases from J, the gap between germline ends came to 12 bases. Germline CDR1 SGDLS, CDR2 YYNGEE. The CDR3 sequence is 15 residues long.

The chain recombines TRBV11-1 with TRBJ1-1; no clear D. Trimming left V 1 base short and J 0 bases short, with 9 bases between. CDR1 is SGHAT and CDR2 is FQDESV in the germline V gene (reference sequence). CDR3 length: 15 amino acids. CDR3 sequence reads: CASSLGGNMNTEAFF. The CDR3 DNA reads TGTGCCAGCAGCTTAGGAGGGAATATGAACACTGAAGCTTTCTTT.

The V and J genes are TRBV6-4 and TRBJ1-2; 8 positions match TRBD1. V lost 5 bases and J lost 7; bases outside the gene matches: 12. The CDR3 length is 15 residues. The germline V gene encodes CDR1 MRHNA and CDR2 SNTAGT. CDR3 bases: TGTGCCAGCAGTAACACCGGGACAGGAGCTTTTGGCTACACCTTC. Protein product: CASSNTGTGAFGYTF.

V and J are TRBV5-4 and TRBJ1-4; perhaps TRBD1 as D (5 bases). Trimming pared 2 bases from V and 11 bases from J, leaving 16 bases between. The CDR3 consists of 14 residues. Germline values: CDR1 SGHNT, CDR2 YYREEE (reference sequence). CDR3 residues: CASSLSAGSGKLFF. The CDR3 DNA follows: TGTGCCAGCAGCTTAAGTGCAGGGTCAGGGAAACTGTTTTTT.

This clone was seen just once. The CDR3 sequence: CASSPNAGTGAEKLFF. For the CDR3, the DNA is TGTGCCAGCAGCCCAAATGCCGGGACAGGGGCTGAAAAACTGTTTTTT. The rearrangement uses TRBV6-6 and TRBJ1-4; TRBD1 aligns across 10 bases. The CDR3 extends over 16 amino acids. The V gene end was trimmed by 6 bases and the J gene end by 7 bases; junction bases not matched to a gene: 11. The germline CDR1 and CDR2 sequences are MNHNY and SVGAGI (reference sequence).

The gene calls are TRBV7-9 and TRBJ1-1; 9 nucleotides align to TRBD1. CDR3 length: 16 residues. CDR1 and CDR2 from the germline V gene are SEHNR and FQNEAQ (reference sequence). The V segment lost 5 bases and the J segment 0 bases; nucleotides outside the gene matches: 7. The CDR3 DNA follows: TGTGCCAGCAGCCCCCGGACAGGGGCCATGAACACTGAAGCTTTCTTT. Its protein product is CASSPRTGAMNTEAFF.

This clone came up once. The chain joins TRBV9 to TRBJ2-1; TRBD2 matches 10 bases. Germline V lookup: CDR1 SGDLS, CDR2 YYNGEE. V was pared by 4 bases and J by 7 bases, with 17 bases of the junction left unmatched. This CDR3 has 18 amino acids. CDR3 region: CASSPPGVSAGGANEQFF. CDR3 nucleotide sequence: TGTGCCAGCAGCCCACCCGGGGTTTCAGCGGGGGGGGCGAATGAGCAGTTCTTC. The full variable domain, in which reference TRBV9 and TRBJ2-1 provide the parts outside the CDR3, is DSGVTQTPKHLITATGQRVTLRCSPRSGDLSVYWYQQSLDQGLQFLIQYYNGEERAKGNILERFSAQQFPDLHSELNLSSLELGDSALYFCASSPPGVSAGGANEQFFGPGTRLTVL.

Here the CDR3 DNA reads TGTGCCAGCAGTCGGACAGGACTCCAAGAGACCCAGTACTTC. The encoded protein is CASSRTGLQETQYF. The chain carries TRBV7-2 and TRBJ2-5, with TRBD1 matching over 7 bases. Germline CDR1 is SGHTA and CDR2 is FQGNSA. The CDR3 spans 14 residues. Losses at the gene ends were 6 bases for V and 1 base for J; bases not matched to a gene: 5.

The gene calls are TRBV11-3 and TRBJ2-7, with D possibly matching TRBD1 (5 bases). There are 13 residues in the CDR3. Germline assignment: CDR1 SGHNT and CDR2 YENEEA. The ends were cut back, 1 base at V and 4 bases at J, with 8 bases in the middle. The CDR3 is CASSLGTGYEQYF. DNA for the CDR3: TGTGCCAGCAGCTTAGGAACAGGTTACGAGCAGTACTTC.

The V and J genes are TRBV12-5 and TRBJ2-7, with 10 bases that match TRBD1. The CDR3 totals 14 residues. J lost 6 bases, V lost 6 bases, and 8 bases had no gene match. Germline loops: CDR1 LGHNT, CDR2 FRNRAP. The DNA of the CDR3 is TGTGCTAGTGGGCCGGGACAGGGGAAGGGCGAGCAGTACTTC. It is translated as CASGPGQGKGEQYF.

This chain joins TRBV30 and TRBJ1-6; no definite D call. Deletions cut 1 base from V and 6 bases from J, with 7 bases between. This CDR3 contains 13 residues. The germline V gene encodes CDR1 GTSNPN and CDR2 SVGIG (reference sequence). CDR3 region: CAWSGQFNSPLHF. CDR3 DNA: TGTGCCTGGAGTGGGCAGTTTAATTCACCCCTCCACTTT.

CDR3 DNA: TGTGCCAGCAGCCAATTGGGCATAGAAGGACAAGAGACCCAGTACTTC. Residues: CASSQLGIEGQETQYF. J is TRBJ2-5 and V is TRBV4-2; D is uncertain. V lost 2 bases, J lost 2 bases, and 15 bases lay in between. The CDR3 totals 16 residues. The V gene's germline CDR1 is LGHNA and CDR2 YNFKEQ.

This clone was detected many times. This chain joins TRBV27 and TRBJ2-1; 8 positions match TRBD2. CDR3 size: 15 residues. V dropped 6 bases and J dropped 4; count of bases not matched to a gene: 8. Per germline, CDR1 MNHEY and CDR2 SMNVEV (reference sequence). Here the CDR3 reads CASRVAGMGYNEQFF. DNA for the CDR3: TGTGCCAGCAGGGTAGCGGGGATGGGTTACAATGAGCAGTTCTTC.

The chain joins TRBV4-1 to TRBJ2-7; 8 nucleotides line up with TRBD2. The V and J ends lost 0 bases and 7 bases, in that order; junction bases with no gene match: 20. This CDR3 has 19 amino acids. The germline CDR1 and CDR2 sequences are MGHRA and YSYEKL. The CDR3 reads CASSQEAEGLAGPPREQYF. CDR3 bases: TGCGCCAGCAGCCAAGAAGCGGAGGGGCTAGCGGGCCCCCCGCGGGAGCAGTACTTC.

Concerning this clone itself: A junction end diverges from the germline sequence, so it may reflect a read error. This sequence joins TRBV7-8 and TRBJ1-2; D may be TRBD1 (5 bases). The CDR3 contains 13 residues. Per the germline V gene, CDR1 is SGHVS and CDR2 is FQNEAQ. CDR3 coding DNA: TGTGCCAGCAGCCTAGACTTATGGGGCGAGTCTTTCTTC. Its translation: CASSLDLWGESFF. The variable domain in full, completed from reference TRBV7-8 and TRBJ1-2, reads GAGVSQSPRYKVAKRGQDVALRCDPISGHVSLFWYQQALGQGPEFLTYFQNEAQLDKSGLPSDRFFAERPEGSVSTLKIQRTQQEDSAVYLCASSLDLWGESFFGSGTRLTVV.

V is TRBV6-2 or TRBV6-3 and J is TRBJ2-6; possibly TRBD1 for D (5 bases). Germline V CDR1 and CDR2: MNHEY, SVGEGT. The length of the CDR3 is 15 residues. Deletions cut 5 bases from V and 3 bases from J, with 11 bases between. DNA of the CDR3: TGTGCCAGCAGTAAACGACAGTTTGGGGCCAACGTCCTGACTTTC. Its protein is CASSKRQFGANVLTF.

The genes are TRBV11-1 and TRBJ1-1; 7 nucleotides align to TRBD1. Unmatched junction bases numbered 2, after V lost 5 bases and J lost 5 bases. Germline CDR1 SGHAT, CDR2 FQDESV (reference sequence). There are 12 residues in the CDR3. CDR3 nucleotides: TGTGCCAGCAGCCCACAGGGGACTGAAGCTTTCTTT. Amino acids: CASSPQGTEAFF.

This clone was recorded once. The CDR3 region has the DNA TGCAGTGCTAGTGGAGCGGGGGTCCTAGCCAAAAACATTCAGTACTTC. It encodes CSASGAGVLAKNIQYF. J is TRBJ2-4 and V is TRBV20-1; 8 bases line up with TRBD2. The CDR3 runs to 16 residues. The ends lost 3 bases at V and 0 bases at J; junction bases unmatched: 7. Germline values: CDR1 DFQATT, CDR2 SNEGSKA (reference sequence).

The chain employs TRBV13 and TRBJ1-3, with a tentative D call TRBD1 (5 bases). Trimming took off 1 base at V and 4 bases at J, with 14 bases between the two ends. The CDR3 is 16 amino acids. Germline CDR1 and CDR2: PRHDT and FYEKMQ (reference sequence). CDR3 sequence reads: CASSLELRATGNTIYF. In nucleotides, the CDR3 is TGTGCCAGCAGCTTAGAACTCAGGGCGACCGGAAACACCATATATTTT. Full variable domain (missing parts from reference TRBV13 and TRBJ1-3): AAGVIQSPRHLIKEKRETATLKCYPIPRHDTVYWYQQGPGQDPQFLISFYEKMQSDKGSIPDRFSAQQFSDYHSELNMSSLELGDSALYFCASSLELRATGNTIYFGEGSWLTVV.

The chain links TRBV7-2 to TRBJ1-5; 7 positions match TRBD1. The V segment lost 4 bases and the J segment 5 bases; nucleotides outside the gene matches: 2. CDR1 SGHTA and CDR2 FQGNSA come from the germline V gene. The CDR3 spans 13 residues. CDR3 protein: CASSYGQDQPQHF. CDR3 nucleotide sequence: TGTGCCAGCAGCTACGGACAGGATCAGCCCCAGCATTTT.